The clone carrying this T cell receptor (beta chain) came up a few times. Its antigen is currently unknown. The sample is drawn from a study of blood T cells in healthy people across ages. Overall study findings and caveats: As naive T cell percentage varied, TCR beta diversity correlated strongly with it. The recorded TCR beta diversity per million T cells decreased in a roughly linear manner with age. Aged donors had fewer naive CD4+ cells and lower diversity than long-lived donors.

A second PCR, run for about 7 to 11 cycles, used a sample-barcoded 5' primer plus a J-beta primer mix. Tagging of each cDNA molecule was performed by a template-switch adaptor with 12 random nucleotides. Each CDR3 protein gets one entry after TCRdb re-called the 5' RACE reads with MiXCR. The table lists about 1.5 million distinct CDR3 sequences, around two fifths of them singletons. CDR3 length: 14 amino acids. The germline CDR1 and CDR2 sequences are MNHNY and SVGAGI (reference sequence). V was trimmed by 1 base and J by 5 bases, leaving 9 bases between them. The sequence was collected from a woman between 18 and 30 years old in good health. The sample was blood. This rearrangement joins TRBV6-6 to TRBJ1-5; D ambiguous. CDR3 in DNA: TGTGCCAGCAGTTACTTGGGTAGGGATCAGCCCCAGCATTTT. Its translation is CASSYLGRDQPQHF.